The 25 T cell receptor beta chains reported below all come from one sample, sequenced in a study of blood T cell repertoires in COVID-19. Some clones are missing from TCRdb's copy, which holds only in-frame ones; the method was immunoSEQ multiplex PCR. The profile shows about 300,000 clones, 80% to 95% of them singletons. The specimen was peripheral blood. All receptors come from a woman younger than 45 with COVID-19, enrolled during active disease.

This clone has a single count. The genes are TRBV28 and TRBJ1-2; TRBD1 matches 7 bases. This CDR3 region has 13 residues. In germline, CDR1 is MDHEN, CDR2 SYDVKM. Trimming at V came to 4 bases and at J to 4 bases, leaving 3 bases not matched to a gene. The CDR3 DNA follows: TGTGCCAGCAGTTGGGACAGCGTCTATGGCTACACCTTC. Its protein product is CASSWDSVYGYTF.

This chain connects TRBV24-1 to TRBJ1-1; possible D gene TRBD1, 6 bases. From germline, CDR1 is KGHDR and CDR2 SFDVKD. V was cut by 1 base and J by 3 bases, with 11 bases left in between. The CDR3 has 15 amino acids. This CDR3 reads CATSDFPQGDTEAFF. The CDR3 DNA is TGTGCCACCAGTGATTTTCCACAGGGTGACACTGAAGCTTTCTTT.

V usage is TRBV6-4 and J usage is TRBJ2-3; 9 bases align to TRBD1. CDR1 is MRHNA, CDR2 SNTAGT, per germline. V was pared by 6 bases and J by 3 bases, with 7 bases of the junction left unmatched. The CDR3 is 15 residues long. The CDR3 DNA is TGTGCCAGCAGCAACCGGGACAGGGAGACAGATACGCAGTATTTT. This codes for CASSNRDRETDTQYF.

The chain carries TRBV5-1 and TRBJ2-6; the match to TRBD1 covers 7 bases. CDR3 length: 18 amino acids. Unmatched junction bases numbered 11, after V lost 4 bases and J lost 1 base. Germline-derived CDR1 and CDR2 are SGHRS and YFSETQ. The DNA for the CDR3 is TGCGCCAGCAGCGATTGGACAGGCTTTGGGTCTGGGGCCAACGTCCTGACTTTC. Residues: CASSDWTGFGSGANVLTF. The full variable domain, completed using reference TRBV5-1 and TRBJ2-6, is KAGVTQTPRYLIKTRGQQVTLSCSPISGHRSVSWYQQTPGQGLQFLFEYFSETQRNKGNFPGRFSGRQFSNSRSEMNVSTLELGDSALYLCASSDWTGFGSGANVLTFGAGSRLTVL.

The table lists this clone with many counts. This sample includes further DNA sequences coding for the same CDR3. This sequence joins TRBV27 and TRBJ2-7, with a weak D call TRBD2 (7 bases). The CDR3 consists of 18 residues. CDR1 is MNHEY, CDR2 SMNVEV, per germline (reference sequence). With 1 base removed from V and 0 bases from J, the gap between germline ends came to 19 bases. In DNA, the CDR3 is TGTGCCAGCAGTTTATTTAGGGGGGGGGAGCGGGGCTCCTACGAGCAGTACTTC. The encoded protein is CASSLFRGGERGSYEQYF.

Only a few counts were recorded for this clone. The genes are TRBV19 and TRBJ1-1; 7 nucleotides line up with TRBD1. Per germline, CDR1 LNHDA and CDR2 SQIVND (reference sequence). V gave up 8 bases and J gave up 1 base; unmatched junction bases: 7. The CDR3 spans 14 residues. CDR3 amino acids: CASPRGQPNTEAFF. The CDR3 region has the DNA TGTGCCAGTCCTCGGGGACAGCCGAACACTGAAGCTTTCTTT. Complete variable domain (other parts from reference TRBV19 and TRBJ1-1): DGGITQSPKYLFRKEGQNVTLSCEQNLNHDAMYWYRQDPGQGLRLIYYSQIVNDFQKGDIAEGYSVSREKKESFPLTVTSAQKNPTAFYLCASPRGQPNTEAFFGQGTRLTVV.

The chain combines TRBV7-2 with TRBJ2-1; D unresolved. V was trimmed by 6 bases and J by 2 bases, leaving 11 bases between them. This CDR3 has 14 residues. Germline lookup yields CDR1 SGHTA and CDR2 FQGNSA. The CDR3 is CASRRMPAYNEQFF. CDR3 DNA: TGTGCCAGCAGAAGAATGCCGGCCTACAATGAGCAGTTCTTC.

V usage is TRBV11-2 and J usage is TRBJ2-2; 7 positions match TRBD1. V shed 4 bases, J shed 4 bases, and the junction held 6 bases outside the gene matches. This CDR3 has 15 amino acids. CDR1 is SGHAT, CDR2 FQNNGV, per germline. The DNA for the CDR3 is TGTGCCAGCAGCTCCAGACAGGGTGGCACCGGGGAGCTGTTTTTT. Protein sequence: CASSSRQGGTGELFF.

The chain is built from TRBV12-3 or TRBV12-4 and TRBJ2-2; maybe TRBD1 (6 bases). CDR3 length: 13 amino acids. V was pared by 5 bases and J by 5 bases, with 9 bases between. The CDR3 coding sequence is TGTGCCAGCAGTCCCGGACAGACCGGGGAGCTGTTTTTT. It yields the protein CASSPGQTGELFF.

This clone was counted a single time. The chain couples TRBV4-1 to TRBJ1-5, with D maybe TRBD1 (6 bases). The germline V and J ends were trimmed by 2 bases and 7 bases, with 12 bases remaining between them. Germline CDR1 is MGHRA and CDR2 is YSYEKL. The CDR3 loop spans 14 amino acids. In nucleotides, the CDR3 is TGCGCCAGCAGCCAAAACAGGGTCGGGCAGCCCCAGCATTTT. Amino acids: CASSQNRVGQPQHF.

The chain has TRBV27 and TRBJ2-3, with 7 bases identical to TRBD2. Germline values: CDR1 MNHEY, CDR2 SMNVEV (reference sequence). The CDR3 is 14 amino acids. Germline trimming cut 6 bases from V and 1 base from J; bases unmatched to any gene: 4. The CDR3 sequence is CASRNRGGTDTQYF. As DNA, the CDR3 is TGTGCCAGCAGGAATCGGGGGGGCACAGATACGCAGTATTTT.

The chain has TRBV6-5 and TRBJ2-3, with D unresolved. V lost 6 bases to trimming and J lost 1 base, with 14 bases between them. Germline assignment: CDR1 MNHEY and CDR2 SVGAGI. CDR3 size: 15 residues. CDR3 sequence (DNA): TGTGCCAGCAGGCTACTTAGCCTGGGCACAGATACGCAGTATTTT. Amino acid sequence: CASRLLSLGTDTQYF.

The V call is TRBV30, the J call TRBJ1-1; D gene uncertain. Trimming left V 2 bases short and J 6 bases short, with 10 bases between. Germline lookup yields CDR1 GTSNPN and CDR2 SVGIG (reference sequence). The CDR3 runs to 12 residues. Here the CDR3 reads CAWSSGVAEAFF. DNA for the CDR3: TGTGCCTGGAGTTCCGGGGTCGCTGAAGCTTTCTTT.

J is TRBJ2-7 and V is TRBV2; D is possibly TRBD1 (6 bases). Germline V gene lookup returns CDR1 SNHLY and CDR2 FYNNEI. The CDR3 loop spans 12 amino acids. With 10 bases removed from V and 2 bases from J, the gap between germline ends came to 12 bases. The CDR3 nucleotides are TGTGCCATTCGACAGGCAACCTACGAGCAGTACTTC. Translating it yields CAIRQATYEQYF.

The CDR3 DNA follows: TGTGCCAGCAGATCCGGACAGGGCGTGCCTTACTTC. It codes for CASRSGQGVPYF. The chain recombines TRBV3-1 (or the pseudogene TRBV3-2) with TRBJ2-7, with TRBD1 identical over 8 bases. Trimming cost V 6 bases and J 13 bases; bases outside gene matches: 11. The CDR3 runs 12 residues. Germline values: CDR1 LGHDT, CDR2 YNNKEL (reference sequence).

The rearrangement uses TRBV18 and TRBJ2-3, with 12 bases fitting TRBD2. Germline assignment: CDR1 KGHSH and CDR2 LQKENI. The CDR3 is 17 residues long. Trimming cost V 3 bases and J 4 bases; bases outside gene matches: 8. CDR3 residues: CASSPLPTSGSSDTQYF. The CDR3 nucleotides read TGTGCCAGCTCACCCCTGCCGACTAGCGGGAGCTCAGATACGCAGTATTTT.

The chain couples TRBV27 to TRBJ2-7; tentatively, D is TRBD1 (6 bases). The CDR3 contains 15 residues. The ends were cut back, 5 bases at V and 3 bases at J, with 17 bases in the middle. Germline V gives CDR1 MNHEY, CDR2 SMNVEV (reference sequence). The chain's CDR3 is CASSLFVGQSYEQYF. CDR3 DNA: TGTGCCAGCAGTCTATTTGTTGGACAGAGCTACGAGCAGTACTTC.

The J gene is TRBJ1-5, the V gene TRBV19; 7 bases match TRBD1. The V and J ends lost 5 bases and 2 bases, in that order; junction bases with no gene match: 18. The CDR3 runs to 19 residues. Germline CDR1 is LNHDA and CDR2 is SQIVND (reference sequence). DNA of the CDR3: TGTGCCAGTAGTCCAAGACAGGGACGTCCCATATCAGGCAATCAGCCCCAGCATTTT. This sequence encodes CASSPRQGRPISGNQPQHF.

This chain joins TRBV30 and TRBJ1-2, with a weak D call TRBD1 (5 bases). V was shortened by 4 bases and J by 5 bases, with 8 bases between the two germline ends. The CDR3 covers 11 residues. Germline V gives CDR1 GTSNPN, CDR2 SVGIG (reference sequence). CDR3 region: CAWNKGYGYTF. The CDR3 bases are TGTGCCTGGAATAAGGGGTATGGCTACACCTTC.

The genes are TRBV6-5 and TRBJ1-1; possible D gene TRBD1, 6 bases. Germline V CDR1 and CDR2: MNHEY, SVGAGI. The CDR3 extends over 13 amino acids. With 6 bases removed from V and 4 bases from J, the gap between germline ends came to 12 bases. The CDR3 bases are TGTGCCAGCAGAAGCCAACAGGGCACTGAAGCTTTCTTT. This sequence encodes CASRSQQGTEAFF.

The sample holds one count of this clone. The chain has TRBV4-2 and TRBJ2-1, with D tentatively TRBD2 (5 bases). The CDR3 sequence is 14 residues long. Germline values: CDR1 LGHNA, CDR2 YNFKEQ. Trimming left V 0 bases short and J 5 bases short, with 8 bases between. The CDR3 region is CASSQDELDNEQFF. DNA for the CDR3: TGTGCCAGCAGCCAAGATGAACTAGACAATGAGCAGTTCTTC.

This clone has more than one count but fewer than ten. V gene TRBV29-1 combines with J gene TRBJ2-7; D gene uncertain. V dropped 1 base and J dropped 4 bases, with 5 bases sitting between them. Germline values: CDR1 SQVTM, CDR2 ANQGSEA. CDR3 size: 11 residues. As DNA, the CDR3 is TGCAGCGTTGAAGGGGCATACGAGCAGTACTTC. Protein sequence: CSVEGAYEQYF.

The rearrangement links TRBV7-9 to TRBJ2-7; TRBD1 matches at 11 bases. Germline CDR1 reads SEHNR; CDR2 reads FQNEAQ (reference sequence). With 2 bases clipped from V and 3 bases from J, the junction kept 9 bases outside the gene matches. The CDR3 length is 17 residues. CDR3 bases: TGTGCCAGCAGCTTAAAGGGGACAGGGGGTGCCCGCTACGAGCAGTACTTC. Translated: CASSLKGTGGARYEQYF.

This clone was detected only once. Different DNA sequences within this sample yield the same CDR3. The J gene is TRBJ2-3, the V gene TRBV5-1; 7 bases fit TRBD2. The CDR3 loop spans 15 amino acids. The J segment lost 1 base and the V segment lost 0 bases, leaving 2 bases of the junction unmatched. Germline CDR1 is SGHRS and CDR2 is YFSETQ. This chain's CDR3 is CASSLGGLGTDTQYF. For the CDR3, the DNA is TGCGCCAGCAGCTTGGGAGGACTAGGCACAGATACGCAGTATTTT.

The V gene is TRBV12-3 or TRBV12-4, the J gene TRBJ1-5; D is perhaps TRBD1 (5 bases). This CDR3 spans 13 amino acids. V lost 5 bases and J 3 bases, leaving 8 bases between the germline ends. CDR3: CASSQGTNQPQHF. DNA of the CDR3: TGTGCCAGCAGTCAGGGCACCAATCAGCCCCAGCATTTT.